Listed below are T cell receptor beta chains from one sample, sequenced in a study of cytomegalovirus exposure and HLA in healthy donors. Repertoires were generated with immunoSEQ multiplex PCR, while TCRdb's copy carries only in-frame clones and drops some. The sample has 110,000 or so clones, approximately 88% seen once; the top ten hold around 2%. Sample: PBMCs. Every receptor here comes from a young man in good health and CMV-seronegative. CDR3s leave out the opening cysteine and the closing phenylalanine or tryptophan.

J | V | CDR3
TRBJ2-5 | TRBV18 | ASQTLSGETQY
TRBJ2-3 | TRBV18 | ASSPPKVAGGLGTDTQY
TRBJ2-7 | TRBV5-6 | ASSPAGGSYEQY
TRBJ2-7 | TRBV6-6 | ASRVTFGTSHEQY
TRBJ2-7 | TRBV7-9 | ASSFQGGHSYEQY
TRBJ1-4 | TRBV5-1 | ASSFGDRENEKLF
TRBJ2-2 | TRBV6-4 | ASSSKFSGTGELF
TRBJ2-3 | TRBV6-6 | ASSSLAGADTQY
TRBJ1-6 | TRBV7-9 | ASSFPSSYNSPLH
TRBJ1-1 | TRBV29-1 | SVSGQLNTEAF
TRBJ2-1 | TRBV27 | ASTVGLAEPHEQF
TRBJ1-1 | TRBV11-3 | ASSLDFSTEAF
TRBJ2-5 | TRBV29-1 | SVGFSGSGETQY
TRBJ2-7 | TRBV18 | ASSPLPSGSQTYEQY
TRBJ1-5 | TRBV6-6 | ASSYTGQGAQPQH
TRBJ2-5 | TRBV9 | ASSVGASGDQETQY
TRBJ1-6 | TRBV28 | ASGLGQWDNSPLH
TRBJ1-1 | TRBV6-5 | ASSYSTGGDTEAF
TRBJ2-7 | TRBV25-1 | ASSESAYEQY
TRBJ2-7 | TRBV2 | ASKGDRTVTYEQY
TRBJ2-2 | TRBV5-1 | ASSFGRGGAPGELF
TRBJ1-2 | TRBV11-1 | ASSFARQGCGYT
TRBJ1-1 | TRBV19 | ASSPQGTEAF
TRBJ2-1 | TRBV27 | ASSLSGGQNNEQF
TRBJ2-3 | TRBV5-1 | ASSSRDIDDTQY
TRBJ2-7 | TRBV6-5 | ASSYSNEQY
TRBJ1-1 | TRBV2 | ASSDFRNTEAF
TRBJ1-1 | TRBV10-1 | ASSESGYNTEAF
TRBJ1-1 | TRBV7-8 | ASSLMDRGGTEAF
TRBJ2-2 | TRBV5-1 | ASSADRDSGELF
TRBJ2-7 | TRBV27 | ASSPRDTIDEQY
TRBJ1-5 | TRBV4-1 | ASSPGTDNQPQH
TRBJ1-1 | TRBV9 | ASSILDRNTEAF
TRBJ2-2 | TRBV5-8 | ASSLGFLTNTGELF
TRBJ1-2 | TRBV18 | ASSEDRGSSNYGYT
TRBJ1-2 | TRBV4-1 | ASSQAGMDRNYGYT
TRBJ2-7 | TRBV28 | ASSLTGGLDEQY
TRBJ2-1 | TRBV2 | ASRKLAAGSYNEQF
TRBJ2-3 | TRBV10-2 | ASGTSGGTDTQY
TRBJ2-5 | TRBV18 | ASSRNPQGDQETQY